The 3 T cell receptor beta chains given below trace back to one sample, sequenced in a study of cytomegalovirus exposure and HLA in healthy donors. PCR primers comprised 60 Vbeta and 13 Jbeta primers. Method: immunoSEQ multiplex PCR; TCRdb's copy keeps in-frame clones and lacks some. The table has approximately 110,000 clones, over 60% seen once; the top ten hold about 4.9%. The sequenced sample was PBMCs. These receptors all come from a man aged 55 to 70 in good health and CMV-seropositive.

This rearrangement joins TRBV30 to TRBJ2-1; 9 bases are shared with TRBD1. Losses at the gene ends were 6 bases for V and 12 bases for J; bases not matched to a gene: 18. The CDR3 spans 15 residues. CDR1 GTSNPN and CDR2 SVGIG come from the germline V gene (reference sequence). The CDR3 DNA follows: TGTGCCTGTTTCACAGGGGGCGCGCGGTACCCGGGGCAGTTCTTC. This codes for CACFTGGARYPGQFF.

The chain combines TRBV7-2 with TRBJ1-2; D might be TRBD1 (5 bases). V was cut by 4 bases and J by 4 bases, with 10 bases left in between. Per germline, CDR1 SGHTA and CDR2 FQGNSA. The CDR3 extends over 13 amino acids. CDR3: CASSSRQIYGYTF. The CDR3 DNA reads TGTGCCAGCAGCTCGAGACAGATCTATGGCTACACCTTC.

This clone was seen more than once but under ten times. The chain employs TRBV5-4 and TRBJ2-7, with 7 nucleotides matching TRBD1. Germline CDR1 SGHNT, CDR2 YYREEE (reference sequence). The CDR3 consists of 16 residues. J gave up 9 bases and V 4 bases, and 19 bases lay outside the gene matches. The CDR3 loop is CASSPQTTGAHGGQYF. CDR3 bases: TGTGCCAGCAGCCCACAGACAACAGGGGCCCATGGGGGGCAGTACTTC.